The present T cell receptor beta chain was sequenced within a study of blood T cell repertoires in COVID-19. Using immunoSEQ multiplex PCR, the repertoire was profiled, and TCRdb retains in-frame clones only, with some absent. The sample holds roughly 25,000 clones, 85% to 90% seen once. Sequenced material: peripheral blood. The TCR sequence derives from a human donor in a cohort sampled during active COVID-19.

The CDR3 sequence is CSVGFTFREQFF. The DNA of the CDR3 is TGCAGCGTTGGTTTTACGTTTCGGGAGCAGTTCTTC. The rearrangement uses TRBV29-1 and TRBJ2-1; D gene ambiguous. This CDR3 region has 12 residues. The V end lost 4 bases, the J end lost 10 bases, and 14 bases lay between the germline ends. Germline CDR1 and CDR2: SQVTM and ANQGSEA.